This T cell receptor (beta chain) was sequenced in a study of blood T cell repertoires in COVID-19. Study-wide background: T cells, B-cell-depleted T cells, or PBMCs provided the cDNA or gDNA that served as material.

Only in-frame clones appear in the TCRdb table, and some are missing; sequencing was by immunoSEQ multiplex PCR. The data contain tens of thousands of clones, 70% to 90% of them singletons. CDR1 is KGHSH, CDR2 LQKENI, per germline. The CDR3 runs 16 residues. The V end lost 3 bases, the J end lost 1 base, and 13 bases lay between the germline ends. The sequenced sample was peripheral blood. The TCR comes from a man in his sixties or seventies with active or convalescent COVID-19. The rearrangement uses TRBV18 and TRBJ1-3; D gene uncertain. For the CDR3, the DNA is TGTGCCAGCTCACCCGGGGTCTCGGTATCTGGAAACACCATATATTTT. Translating it yields CASSPGVSVSGNTIYF.